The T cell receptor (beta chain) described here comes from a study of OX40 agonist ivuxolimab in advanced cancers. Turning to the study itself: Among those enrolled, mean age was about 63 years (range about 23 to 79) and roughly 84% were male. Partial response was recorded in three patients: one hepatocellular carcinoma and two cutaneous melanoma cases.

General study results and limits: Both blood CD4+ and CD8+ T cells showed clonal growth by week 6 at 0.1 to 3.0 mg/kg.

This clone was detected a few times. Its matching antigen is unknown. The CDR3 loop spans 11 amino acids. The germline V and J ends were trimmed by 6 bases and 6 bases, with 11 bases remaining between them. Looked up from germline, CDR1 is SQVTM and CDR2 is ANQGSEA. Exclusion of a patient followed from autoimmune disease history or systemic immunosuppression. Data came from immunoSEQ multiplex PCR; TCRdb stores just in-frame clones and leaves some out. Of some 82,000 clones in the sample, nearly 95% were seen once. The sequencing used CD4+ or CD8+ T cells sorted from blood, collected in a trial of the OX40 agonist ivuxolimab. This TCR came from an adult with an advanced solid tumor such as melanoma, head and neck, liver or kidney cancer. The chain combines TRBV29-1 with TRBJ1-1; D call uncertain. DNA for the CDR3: TGCAGCGTCACCACTTACCCTGAAGCTTTCTTT. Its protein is CSVTTYPEAFF.